This T cell receptor beta chain was sequenced for a study of control samples from healthy donors and cancer patients. Profiling relied on immunoSEQ multiplex PCR, and the TCRdb table lists in-frame clones only, not all of them. This table holds about 150,000 clones, more than 85% found once. The material sequenced was blood. This TCR derives from a woman aged 40 to 49 in good health.

The DNA for the CDR3 is TGCGCCAGCAGCTTGGGTGGTCCCGCTGAGCAGTTCTTC. It specifies CASSLGGPAEQFF. V gene TRBV5-1 combines with J gene TRBJ2-1; the D is unclear. Germline loops: CDR1 SGHRS, CDR2 YFSETQ. CDR3 length: 13 amino acids. Trimming cost V 0 bases and J 9 bases, with 10 bases left between them.